This T cell receptor (beta chain) was profiled in a study of T cell responses to AZD1222 COVID-19 vaccine. Data came from immunoSEQ multiplex PCR; TCRdb stores just in-frame clones and leaves some out. The profile shows under 140,000 clones, less than 95% of them singletons. Study results and limitations: Targeting of unmutated variant regions was reportedly seen in nearly half of spike-specific TCRs.

Comment on this clone: Its antigen is not known.

With 1 base removed from V and 2 bases from J, the gap between germline ends came to 10 bases. This CDR3 is 15 amino acids long. Germline values: CDR1 MGHRA, CDR2 YSYEKL. Second-dose intervals of approximately 4 or approximately 12 weeks were pooled. The rearrangement joins TRBV4-1 to TRBJ2-3, with unresolved D. The sample in question was peripheral blood, obtained 28 days after the second AZD1222 dose. The source is an adult who received the AZD1222 COVID-19 vaccine. The CDR3 sequence: CASSQGTQFTDTQYF. In nucleotides, the CDR3 is TGCGCCAGCAGCCAAGGTACACAATTCACAGATACGCAGTATTTT.